This paragraph covers one T cell receptor beta chain sequence. This sample was included in a study of OX40 agonist ivuxolimab in advanced cancers. Data came from immunoSEQ multiplex PCR; TCRdb stores just in-frame clones and leaves some out. The sample lists 13,000 to 15,000 clones, 70% to 90% seen once, with roughly 19% in the top ten. This sequence originates from an adult with an advanced solid tumor such as melanoma, head and neck, liver or kidney cancer. The specimen comprised CD4+ or CD8+ T cells sorted from blood, sampled in a trial of the OX40 agonist ivuxolimab.

As DNA, the CDR3 is TGTGCCAGCAGTGACCCCGGTATTGGAAACACCATATATTTT. It encodes CASSDPGIGNTIYF. V gene TRBV2 combines with J gene TRBJ1-3; D is unclear. CDR1 SNHLY and CDR2 FYNNEI come from the germline V gene. CDR3 length: 14 residues. With 3 bases removed from V and 3 bases from J, the gap between germline ends came to 9 bases.